This entry concerns a single T cell receptor beta chain. Its antigen is as yet unknown. The CDR3 ends on some other residue instead of the conserved phenylalanine or tryptophan, so this is likely a read error. The template was RNA from unsorted bulk tissue. The record originates from a study of tumor and adjacent non-tumor tissue in lung cancer. About the research overall: There were 11 to 13 adenocarcinoma, a couple of squamous cell carcinoma and 1 small cell lung cancer cases. The patients, approximately nine men and roughly 5 women, were about 30 to 76 with stage I to III disease. General study points: Compared with tumor, normal lung showed significantly lower TCR diversity. Tumor repertoires had a smaller top 100 clone share than normal lung.

The germline CDR1 and CDR2 sequences are DFQATT and SNEGSKA (reference sequence). The CDR3 spans 13 residues. TCRbeta libraries were built with three rounds of nested PCR, modified from ARM-PCR. TCRdb reanalysed the multiplex PCR reads using MiXCR and keeps one entry per CDR3 protein. This sample yields just over 200,000 distinct CDR3 sequences, of which 71% are seen a single time; approximately 25% belongs to the top ten. This chain joins TRBV20-1 and TRBJ2-3, with TRBD2 matching over 7 bases. The clonotype originates from a man aged 60 to 69 with non-small cell lung cancer. Material for sequencing was lung tumor tissue. The DNA of the CDR3 is TGCAGTGTTAGAGGGCAACCGGGGGGTACGCAGTATATT. Protein: CSVRGQPGGTQYI.